Following are 29 T cell receptor beta chains from one sample sequenced in a study of shared clonotypes between healthy human individuals. Repertoires were generated with immunoSEQ multiplex PCR, while TCRdb's copy carries only in-frame clones and drops some. The repertoire holds under 650,000 clones, with 90% to 97% as singletons. Sequencing was performed on naive CD4+ T cells sorted from blood. Subset described: CD45RA+ positively selected. The receptors originated from a young woman in good health.

The rearrangement uses TRBV27 and TRBJ2-7, with 15 nucleotides matching TRBD2. The length of the CDR3 is 17 residues. Germline V gene sequence: CDR1 MNHEY, CDR2 SMNVEV (reference sequence). After removal of 4 bases from V and 2 bases from J, the junction contained 6 bases not matched to a gene. For the CDR3, the DNA is TGTGCCAGCAGTTGGTGCGGACTAGCGGGGGGGACCTACGAGCAGTACTTC. It translates to CASSWCGLAGGTYEQYF.

The rearrangement joins TRBV6-5 to TRBJ1-5; 7 bases agree with TRBD1. Germline CDR1 is MNHEY and CDR2 is SVGAGI. CDR3 length equals 15 residues. J gave up 2 bases and V 5 bases, and 6 bases lay outside the gene matches. CDR3 residues: CASSRDSTGNQPQHF. As DNA, the CDR3 is TGTGCCAGCAGTCGGGACAGCACTGGCAATCAGCCCCAGCATTTT.

The CDR3 DNA is TGTGCCAGCAATAAGGGGAGTTTGAATGAAAAACTGTTTTTT. Its translation is CASNKGSLNEKLFF. The chain carries TRBV18 and TRBJ1-4, with D perhaps matching TRBD1 (5 bases). V was shortened by 8 bases and J by 5 bases, with 15 bases between the two germline ends. Germline V gene data show CDR1 as KGHSH and CDR2 as LQKENI. This CDR3 has 14 amino acids.

The gene calls are TRBV14 and TRBJ2-3, with 10 bases fitting TRBD1. The CDR3 covers 17 residues. The germline V gene has CDR1 SGHDN and CDR2 FVKESK. The trim removed 2 bases at V and 7 bases at J, leaving 12 bases unmatched. CDR3 loop: CASSQPGTGDGPYTQYF. CDR3 bases: TGTGCCAGCAGCCAACCCGGGACAGGGGACGGGCCTTATACGCAGTATTTT.

V and J are TRBV18 and TRBJ2-7; unclear D gene. Trimming cost V 3 bases and J 3 bases, with 12 bases left between them. Germline V gives CDR1 KGHSH, CDR2 LQKENI. This CDR3 comprises 14 residues. The CDR3 reads CASSPSPFSYEQYF. The CDR3 nucleotides read TGTGCCAGCTCACCCAGCCCTTTTAGCTACGAGCAGTACTTC.

The chain combines TRBV7-9 with TRBJ2-7; D not certain. With 5 bases removed from V and 2 bases from J, the gap between germline ends came to 13 bases. CDR1 and CDR2 (germline): SEHNR, FQNEAQ (reference sequence). The length of the CDR3 is 14 residues. CDR3 nucleotides: TGTGCCAGCAGCCTCGACGGGTTGGCCTACGAGCAGTACTTC. It codes for CASSLDGLAYEQYF.

The chain combines TRBV28 with TRBJ2-7, with D uncertain. The CDR3 length is 15 residues. Looked up from germline, CDR1 is MDHEN and CDR2 is SYDVKM. The V end lost 5 bases, the J end lost 3 bases, and 17 bases lay between the germline ends. The DNA of the CDR3 is TGTGCCAGCAGTGCCGTCGTCGTCCCCCTCTACGAGCAGTACTTC. This gives the protein CASSAVVVPLYEQYF.

The genes are TRBV19 and TRBJ2-7; tentative D call: TRBD1 (6 bases). The CDR3 runs 13 residues. Germline-derived CDR1 and CDR2 are LNHDA and SQIVND (reference sequence). Between the trimmed V and J ends, which lost 6 bases and 5 bases, there was a span of 14 bases. In nucleotides, the CDR3 is TGTGCCAGTAGGGGCAGGGGCCGCAACGAGCAGTACTTC. This codes for CASRGRGRNEQYF.

The V gene is TRBV5-1, the J gene TRBJ1-2; 12 bases are a match to TRBD1. The CDR3 length is 13 residues. After removal of 5 bases from V and 10 bases from J, the junction contained 6 bases not matched to a gene. Germline lookup yields CDR1 SGHRS and CDR2 YFSETQ. DNA of the CDR3: TGCGCCAGCAGGAGCGGGACAGGGGGCGACTACACCTTC. This encodes CASRSGTGGDYTF.

The rearrangement uses TRBV29-1 and TRBJ1-1, with 7 nucleotides matching TRBD1. The germline gives CDR1 SQVTM, CDR2 ANQGSEA. V gave up 6 bases and J gave up 3 bases; unmatched junction bases: 4. CDR3 size: 12 residues. Written as DNA, the CDR3 is TGCAGCGTCCAGGGGGGAGACACTGAAGCTTTCTTT. Its protein product is CSVQGGDTEAFF.

The chain employs TRBV5-4 and TRBJ2-1, with 8 bases identical to TRBD2. Trimming took 0 bases from V and 3 from J; bases not matched to a gene: 2. The CDR3 has 15 amino acids. Germline CDR1 SGHNT, CDR2 YYREEE (reference sequence). The CDR3 here is CASSLGAGDYNEQFF. The CDR3, as DNA: TGTGCCAGCAGCTTGGGAGCGGGGGACTACAATGAGCAGTTCTTC. Full variable domain (rest looked up from reference TRBV5-4 and TRBJ2-1): ETGVTQSPTHLIKTRGQQVTLRCSSQSGHNTVSWYQQALGQGPQFIFQYYREEENGRGNFPPRFSGLQFPNYSSELNVNALELDDSALYLCASSLGAGDYNEQFFGPGTRLTVL.

The chain recombines TRBV10-3 with TRBJ2-1; D not certain. Germline CDR1 reads ENHRY; CDR2 reads SYGVKD. The ends were cut back, 3 bases at V and 2 bases at J, with 17 bases in the middle. This CDR3 region has 17 residues. CDR3 coding DNA: TGTGCCATCAGTGATAACTACTCAGGTGGGCCCTACAATGAGCAGTTCTTC. It specifies CAISDNYSGGPYNEQFF.

This chain connects TRBV12-2 to TRBJ2-2; the table's D gene call, TRBD2, was not cross checked with the DNA. TRBV12-2 counts as a pseudogene. This CDR3 is 15 amino acids long. CDR3 in DNA: TGTGCAAGTCGCCTTGGAGCGGACTCTACCGGGGAGCTGTTTTTT. Translation: CASRLGADSTGELFF.

This sequence joins TRBV15 and TRBJ2-1; D ambiguous. V was clipped by 2 bases and J by 3 bases, with 11 bases between them. The CDR3 is 15 amino acids. Germline V CDR1 and CDR2: LNHNV, YYDKDF (reference sequence). The CDR3 loop reads CATSRNTFSYNEQFF. The CDR3 DNA sequence: TGTGCCACCAGCAGAAACACTTTTAGCTACAATGAGCAGTTCTTC.

The gene calls are TRBV10-1 and TRBJ2-7; D may be TRBD1 (5 bases). The V gene lost 5 bases and the J gene lost 5 bases, with 13 bases spanning the gap. The CDR3 loop spans 13 amino acids. Germline V gene sequence: CDR1 WNHNN, CDR2 SYGVQD (reference sequence). As DNA, the CDR3 is TGCGCCAGCAGTAAAACAGGAGTCCACGAGCAGTACTTC. It translates to CASSKTGVHEQYF.

As regards this clone: This same CDR3 is encoded by further DNA sequences in the sample. The rearrangement joins TRBV2 to TRBJ1-5, with D tentatively TRBD1 (6 bases). The CDR3 has 15 amino acids. V lost 6 bases and J 1 base, leaving 13 bases between the germline ends. Looked up from germline, CDR1 is SNHLY and CDR2 is FYNNEI. CDR3 sequence (DNA): TGTGCCAGCAGCGAACAGGGCGTGAGCAATCAGCCCCAGCATTTT. Translation gives CASSEQGVSNQPQHF.

Concerning this clone: At one end, the junction sequence differs from germline, possibly due to a read error. This chain connects TRBV15 to TRBJ1-5; TRBD1 is a possible D gene (5 bases). The CDR3 is made up of 16 amino acids. CDR1 and CDR2 (germline): LNHNV, YYDKDF (reference sequence). This CDR3 reads CATSGDGQISNQPQHF. In DNA, the CDR3 is TGTGCCACCAGCGGAGATGGACAAATTAGCAATCAGCCCCAGCATTTT.

This chain links TRBV7-9 with TRBJ1-1; weak D call: TRBD1 (5 bases). Per germline, CDR1 SEHNR and CDR2 FQNEAQ (reference sequence). The CDR3 has 16 amino acids. The V end was cut by 10 bases, the J end by 3 bases, with 24 bases between. In DNA, the CDR3 is TGTGCCAACCCCCCGATGGGCGCCGCGGGGGACACTGAAGCTTTCTTT. Its translation is CANPPMGAAGDTEAFF.

This rearrangement joins TRBV15 to TRBJ2-5, with D possibly TRBD2 on 5 matching bases. The DNA end lines up better with TRBJ2-7; the J call may be wrong. In germline, CDR1 is LNHNV, CDR2 YYDKDF (reference sequence). The CDR3 totals 16 residues. CDR3 in amino acids: CATSRGRLALGYEQYF. As DNA, the CDR3 is TGTGCCACCAGCAGAGGTAGGCTGGCACTAGGCTACGAGCAGTACTTC.

The genes are TRBV5-6 and TRBJ2-7; 10 nucleotides line up with TRBD1. The V gene's germline CDR1 is SGHDT and CDR2 YYEEEE. The junction had 10 bases not matched to a gene; V was cut back by 0 bases and J by 1 base. This CDR3 is built from 18 residues. The CDR3 DNA reads as TGTGCCAGCAGCTTGGGGACAGGGGGTTCCCCCTCGTCCTACGAGCAGTACTTC. Translated: CASSLGTGGSPSSYEQYF.

J is TRBJ2-7 and V is TRBV14; 13 bases fit TRBD2. The junction had 6 bases not matched to a gene; V was cut back by 4 bases and J by 3 bases. The CDR3 runs to 16 residues. The germline CDR1 and CDR2 sequences are SGHDN and FVKESK. This CDR3 is CASSPSGLAGDYEQYF. The CDR3 region has the DNA TGTGCCAGCAGCCCCTCAGGACTAGCGGGAGACTACGAGCAGTACTTC. The complete variable domain, with remaining parts taken from reference TRBV14 and TRBJ2-7, reads EAGVTQFPSHSVIEKGQTVTLRCDPISGHDNLYWYRRVMGKEIKFLLHFVKESKQDESGMPNNRFLAERTGGTYSTLKVQPAELEDSGVYFCASSPSGLAGDYEQYFGPGTRLTVT.

The gene calls are TRBV2 and TRBJ2-6; weak D call: TRBD1 (6 bases). V shed 6 bases and J shed 2 bases, with 14 bases lying between them. Germline V gene data show CDR1 as SNHLY and CDR2 as FYNNEI. The CDR3 is made up of 16 amino acids. The CDR3 region is CASSPDRRTGANVLTF. The CDR3 DNA reads as TGTGCCAGCAGCCCGGACAGACGAACTGGGGCCAACGTCCTGACTTTC.

This sequence joins TRBV11-2 and TRBJ1-3; D not certain. Germline V gene lookup returns CDR1 SGHAT and CDR2 FQNNGV. Trimming took off 1 base at V and 4 bases at J, with 11 bases between the two ends. The CDR3 consists of 15 residues. The CDR3 DNA reads as TGTGCCAGCAGCTTAGGTCAGCACTCAGGAAACACCATATATTTT. Translated, it gives CASSLGQHSGNTIYF.

For this clone: An end of the junction does not agree with germline; a read error may underlie this. The genes are TRBV7-9 and TRBJ2-7; 9 nucleotides agree with TRBD2. Germline V gene sequence: CDR1 SEHNR, CDR2 FQNEAQ (reference sequence). CDR3 size: 14 residues. CDR3 in amino acids: CASSVAGVAYEQYF. The CDR3 DNA sequence: TGTGCCAGCAGCGTAGCGGGGGTAGCCTACGAGCAGTACTTC.

The V and J genes are TRBV28 and TRBJ2-7, with 9 bases identical to TRBD2. Germline V gene lookup returns CDR1 MDHEN and CDR2 SYDVKM. The CDR3 has 17 residues. The junction had 13 bases not matched to a gene; V was cut back by 3 bases and J by 4 bases. Here the CDR3 DNA reads TGTGCCAGCAGTTTCCGCCTAAAGCGGGAGGTCACATACGAGCAGTACTTC. Translating gives CASSFRLKREVTYEQYF. Full variable domain (outside the CDR3, taken from reference TRBV28 and TRBJ2-7): DVKVTQSSRYLVKRTGEKVFLECVQDMDHENMFWYRQDPGLGLRLIYFSYDVKMKEKGDIPEGYSVSREKKERFSLILESASTNQTSMYLCASSFRLKREVTYEQYFGPGTRLTVT.

This chain joins TRBV7-6 and TRBJ1-1, with 7 bases aligning to TRBD1. Germline V gene sequence: CDR1 SGHVS, CDR2 FNYEAQ. The CDR3 length is 13 residues. V trimming: 5 bases; J trimming: 6 bases; junction bases outside the gene matches: 6. This chain's CDR3 is CASSPRQGAEAFF. The CDR3 DNA follows: TGTGCCAGCAGCCCACGACAGGGAGCTGAAGCTTTCTTT.

This rearrangement joins TRBV28 to TRBJ2-4; D not resolved. Germline values: CDR1 MDHEN, CDR2 SYDVKM. The CDR3 consists of 13 residues. V was shortened by 9 bases and J by 0 bases, with 9 bases between the two germline ends. The CDR3 here is CARVRGAKNIQYF. Here the CDR3 DNA reads TGTGCCAGGGTTAGAGGAGCCAAAAACATTCAGTACTTC. The whole variable domain, filled in from reference TRBV28 and TRBJ2-4, reads DVKVTQSSRYLVKRTGEKVFLECVQDMDHENMFWYRQDPGLGLRLIYFSYDVKMKEKGDIPEGYSVSREKKERFSLILESASTNQTSMYLCARVRGAKNIQYFGAGTRLSVL.

The chain couples TRBV20-1 to TRBJ1-4, with D perhaps matching TRBD1 (6 bases). Trimming pared 5 bases from V and 15 bases from J, leaving 13 bases between. CDR3 length equals 10 residues. Germline V gene lookup returns CDR1 DFQATT and CDR2 SNEGSKA (reference sequence). The CDR3 sequence is CSASAAGVFF. DNA of the CDR3: TGCAGTGCTTCCGCTGCAGGGGTGTTTTTT.

About this clone: In the same sample, other DNA sequences code for this CDR3. The chain is built from TRBV5-1 and TRBJ2-1; 8 nucleotides agree with TRBD2. V was pared by 0 bases and J by 6 bases, with 2 bases of the junction left unmatched. The CDR3 sequence is 14 residues long. Germline CDR1 SGHRS, CDR2 YFSETQ. CDR3 amino acids: CASSLVAGGNEQFF. CDR3 in DNA: TGCGCCAGCAGCTTGGTGGCGGGAGGCAATGAGCAGTTCTTC.